These T cell receptor beta chains were read from a single sample in a study of blood T cell repertoires in COVID-19. The protocol was immunoSEQ multiplex PCR, while the TCRdb copy is restricted to in-frame clones and leaves out a portion. The sample records over 45,000 clones, almost 90% being singletons. Sequencing used peripheral blood. These receptors all come from a man in his 60s with active COVID-19. Each CDR3 is given with its conserved first and last residue. The D gene is left open where the match is weak. For some rows the clone size is stated as once, few or many, or as a class when expanded; others skip it.

d_gene	abundance	v_gene	j_gene	CDR3aa	CDR3nt
TRBD1	.	TRBV5-5	TRBJ2-7	CASSFAGTGPYEQYF	TGTGCCAGCAGCTTCGCCGGGACAGGTCCCTACGAGCAGTACTTC
.	.	TRBV9	TRBJ2-7	CASSVDRDFYYEQYF	TGTGCCAGCAGCGTAGATCGGGACTTTTACTACGAGCAGTACTTC
.	.	TRBV29-1	TRBJ2-6	CSATTGSGANVLTF	TGCAGCGCCACAACAGGGTCTGGGGCCAACGTCCTGACTTTC
TRBD1	.	TRBV19	TRBJ1-5	CASSETGNEPQHF	TGTGCCAGTAGCGAGACAGGGAATGAGCCCCAGCATTTT
TRBD1	.	TRBV3-1/TRBV3-2	TRBJ2-2	CASSAQTGGNTGELFF	TGTGCCAGCAGCGCCCAGACAGGGGGGAACACCGGGGAGCTGTTTTTT
.	.	TRBV5-6	TRBJ1-1	CASSLGLEAFF	TGTGCCAGCAGCTTGGGACTGGAAGCTTTCTTT
.	.	TRBV5-6	TRBJ1-1	CASVPLDMNTEAFF	TGTGCCAGCGTTCCATTAGACATGAACACTGAAGCTTTCTTT
.	.	TRBV5-4	TRBJ2-5	CASSSGQLQETQYF	TGTGCCAGCAGCTCCGGACAGCTTCAAGAGACCCAGTACTTC
TRBD2	.	TRBV19	TRBJ2-3	CASKGTSVGADTQYF	TGTGCCAGTAAGGGGACTAGCGTAGGGGCAGATACGCAGTATTTT
.	once	TRBV5-5	TRBJ1-2	CASSLGQNYGYTF	TGTGCCAGCAGCTTGGGACAGAACTATGGCTACACCTTC
TRBD1	.	TRBV7-7	TRBJ1-4	CASSLGQGAREKLFF	TGTGCCAGCAGCCTCGGACAGGGGGCGAGAGAAAAACTGTTTTTT
TRBD2	.	TRBV11-2	TRBJ2-3	CASSLYSGSADTQYF	TGTGCCAGCAGCCTCTATAGCGGGAGCGCAGATACGCAGTATTTT
TRBD1	once	TRBV3-1/TRBV3-2	TRBJ2-4	CASSRGQGAKNIQYF	TGTGCCAGCAGCCGGGGACAGGGGGCCAAAAACATTCAGTACTTC
.	.	TRBV7-5	TRBJ2-4	CARLGHENIQYF	TGTGCCAGACTGGGACACGAAAACATTCAGTACTTC
TRBD1	.	TRBV5-1	TRBJ1-2	CASSPQGATVVGYTF	TGCGCCAGCAGCCCCCAGGGGGCGACAGTAGTTGGCTACACCTTC
.	.	TRBV9	TRBJ2-1	CASSERTDSGTYNEQFF	TGTGCCAGCAGCGAACGGACGGACAGCGGGACCTACAATGAGCAGTTCTTC
.	.	TRBV1	TRBJ2-2	CTSSRGAGGEAGELFF	TGCACCAGCTCTCGAGGGGCGGGAGGAGAAGCAGGGGAGCTGTTTTTT
TRBD2	once	TRBV7-2	TRBJ2-5	CASSLEGAGGSQTQYF	TGTGCCAGCAGCTTAGAGGGTGCGGGAGGGTCGCAGACCCAGTACTTC
.	.	TRBV7-9	TRBJ2-7	CASSFSSYEQYF	TGTGCCAGCAGCTTTAGCTCCTACGAGCAGTACTTC
TRBD1	.	TRBV18	TRBJ2-1	CASSPGQHNEQFF	TGTGCCAGCTCACCGGGACAGCACAATGAGCAGTTCTTC
TRBD1	.	TRBV6-1	TRBJ1-5	CASSETGGRDQPQHF	TGTGCCAGCAGTGAGACAGGGGGCCGCGATCAGCCCCAGCATTTT
.	.	TRBV21-1	TRBJ2-3	CASSITRFPDTQYF	TGTGCCAGCAGCATAACTAGATTTCCGGATACGCAGTATTTT
.	.	TRBV19	TRBJ2-5	CASSPFTARTSQETQYF	TGTGCCAGTAGCCCATTTACGGCCAGGACAAGCCAAGAGACCCAGTACTTC
.	.	TRBV12-3/TRBV12-4	TRBJ2-7	CASSFSRTYEQYF	TGTGCCAGCAGTTTTAGCCGTACCTACGAGCAGTACTTC
TRBD1	.	TRBV11-2	TRBJ1-2	CASRDRGLGYTF	TGTGCCAGCAGGGACAGGGGTCTTGGCTACACCTTC
TRBD2	.	TRBV5-4	TRBJ2-1	CASSLRIRTSGYNEQFF	TGTGCCAGCAGCTTGAGGATCAGGACTAGCGGTTACAATGAGCAGTTCTTC
TRBD1	.	TRBV28	TRBJ2-7	CASSSPGQGHSYEQYF	TGTGCCAGCAGTTCCCCCGGACAGGGGCACTCCTACGAGCAGTACTTC
.	.	TRBV14	TRBJ2-1	CASSQEGPYNEQFF	TGTGCCAGCAGCCAGGAGGGGCCGTACAATGAGCAGTTCTTC